The T cell receptor beta chain described here comes from a study of response to subunit inactivated influenza vaccine. Trimming pared 6 bases from V and 11 bases from J, leaving 17 bases between. The CDR3 runs 12 residues. TCRdb recomputed calls from the RT-PCR reads with MiXCR, one row per CDR3 protein. The sample records 500,000 to 600,000 distinct CDR3 sequences, over 9% being singletons. This sample was also put to use in a study of T cells expressing NK-cell markers. From that study: TCR beta libraries carry UMIs added by 5'RACE template switching. CD3+CD56+NKG2C+, CD3+CD56+NKG2C- and CD3+CD56-NKG2C+ T cells, once sorted, supplied the TCR beta repertoires.

The source was PBMCs from blood, collected on the day of vaccination. The TCR sequence derives from a man aged 50 or older who received an inactivated influenza vaccine. V usage is TRBV12-3 or TRBV12-4 and J usage is TRBJ2-7; TRBD1 is a possible D gene (6 bases). In DNA, the CDR3 is TGTGCCAGCAGGCCCGGTCAGGGGCCGGAGTACTTC. This encodes CASRPGQGPEYF.